Below, one TCR beta chain is given with its context. Its antigen is still unknown. Germline values: CDR1 SGHRS, CDR2 YFSETQ. V was clipped by 4 bases and J by 4 bases; unmatched bases: 4. The CDR3 runs 13 residues. The libraries were made with immunoSEQ version 4 in survey mode. The table came from immunoSEQ multiplex PCR; TCRdb's copy has only in-frame clones and leaves some out. The table lists approximately 13,000 clones, less than 75% of them singletons, with about a sixth in the top ten. The stimulus was lysate of CMV-infected fibroblasts, around 11 ug/mL. Responding CD4+ T cells were sorted by upregulation of both CD40 ligand and CD69. These HIV-1-infected adults initiated suppressive ART in chronic infection. This record comes from a study of persistence of HIV-infected CD4 T cells.

The sample in question was CD4+ T cells sorted from PBMCs after approximately 20-hour stimulation, obtained from a patient who received antiretroviral therapy. This chain links TRBV5-1 with TRBJ1-2, with TRBD1 identical over 7 bases. This sequence was found in an adult man with HIV who was CMV-seropositive. Here the CDR3 reads CASSAQGTYGYTF. DNA of the CDR3: TGCGCCAGCAGCGCACAGGGGACCTATGGCTACACCTTC.